This TCR beta chain was profiled in a study of CD8 T cells in ankylosing spondylitis. The TCR beta libraries were generated through quantitative 5'-RACE incorporating molecular barcodes. One entry per CDR3 protein, called by TCRdb with MiXCR from the 5' RACE reads. The table shows about 400,000 distinct CDR3 sequences, with roughly 20% occurring only once. Study-level findings and limits: Ankylosing spondylitis blood appeared to carry a characteristic TCR beta motif of roughly eight highly homologous variants. Reportedly, significant enrichment of disease-linked clones occurred in matched ankylosing spondylitis synovial fluid. Certain motif variants had earlier been reported in reactive arthritis synovial fluid and blood.

This clonotype has more than one count but fewer than ten. The antigen is not known. Trimming removed 7 bases at V and 0 bases at J, with 13 bases between. CDR1 is MRHNA, CDR2 SNTAGT, per germline. The CDR3 runs to 15 residues. The clonotype comes from a male donor with ankylosing spondylitis or in good health (not recorded which). V usage is TRBV6-4 and J usage is TRBJ2-4, with D unclear. Sequencing used blood, either unsorted or a sorted T cell fraction (not recorded which). The CDR3: CASTPPRAAKNIQYF. Here the CDR3 DNA reads TGTGCCAGCACCCCACCTAGGGCAGCCAAAAACATTCAGTACTTC.